This TCR beta chain comes out of a study of blood T cell repertoires in COVID-19. Study in general: The United States, Italy and Spain provided the acute and convalescent COVID-19 samples. Sources were T cells, B-cell-depleted T cells, or PBMCs; the material itself was cDNA or gDNA.

The ends lost 5 bases at V and 8 bases at J; junction bases unmatched: 14. Germline lookup yields CDR1 SNHLY and CDR2 FYNNEI. The CDR3 loop spans 16 amino acids. In the authors' methods: Reference gene primers were amplified, and this amplification served to estimate nucleated cell counts. Only in-frame clones appear in the TCRdb table, and some are missing; sequencing was by immunoSEQ multiplex PCR. That table supplies the V and J calls and clone size; D and trimming were determined from the DNA. The sample has around 43,000 clones, over 70% seen once. The chain is built from TRBV2 and TRBJ2-3; TRBD2 aligns across 9 bases. The sequence came from a woman between 65 and 79 years old with acute or convalescent COVID-19. The sequenced material came from peripheral blood. The CDR3 coding sequence is TGTGCCAGCAGTCCCACCAGTAGCGGGAGTGTCAGTACGCAGTATTTT. Encoded protein: CASSPTSSGSVSTQYF.